This TCR beta chain is drawn from a study of shared clonotypes between healthy human individuals. Study observations and caveats: Generation of non-shared clonotypes was less probable than generation of clonotypes shared by all four donors. As a rule, naive subsets had a larger estimated richness than memory subsets.

Naive CD8 cells lacked CD45RO and underwent positive selection for CCR7, leaving out terminally differentiated effector memory CD45RA+ cells. About this clone: What it binds is unknown.

CDR1 LGHNA and CDR2 YSLEER come from the germline V gene. This CDR3 is 15 amino acids long. Losses at the gene ends were 4 bases for V and 5 bases for J; bases not matched to a gene: 9. Several immunoSEQ 96-well plates shared each subset's DNA, each plate a replicate. TCRdb's copy holds only in-frame clones and misses some; the assay was immunoSEQ multiplex PCR. Among just over 2,000,000 clones listed, about 95% were seen once. V and J are TRBV4-3 and TRBJ2-3, with 7 bases fitting TRBD2. The specimen sequenced was naive CD8+ T cells sorted from blood. This sequence originates from a young man in good health. CDR3 amino acids: CASSRGAGGGDTQYF. CDR3 DNA: TGCGCCAGCAGCCGTGGAGCTGGGGGGGGAGATACGCAGTATTTT.